These 18 T cell receptor beta chains originate from one sample sequenced in a study of OX40 agonist ivuxolimab in advanced cancers. Repertoires were generated with immunoSEQ multiplex PCR, while TCRdb's copy carries only in-frame clones and drops some. The table lists about 58,000 clones, 80% to 85% of them singletons. The specimen comprised CD4+ or CD8+ T cells sorted from blood, sampled in a trial of the OX40 agonist ivuxolimab. The origin of the receptors is an adult with an advanced solid tumor such as melanoma, head and neck, liver or kidney cancer.

This clone was seen more than once but under ten times. The V and J genes are TRBV19 and TRBJ1-6; the D gene is possibly TRBD1 (5 bases). Germline V gene lookup returns CDR1 LNHDA and CDR2 SQIVND (reference sequence). The CDR3 spans 14 residues. V dropped 6 bases and J dropped 0 bases, with 6 bases sitting between them. DNA of the CDR3: TGTGCCAGTAGCGACAGCTCCTATAATTCACCCCTCCACTTT. Residues: CASSDSSYNSPLHF.

The CDR3 sequence is CASKQGIPNEKLFF. The CDR3 nucleotides are TGTGCCAGCAAGCAGGGGATCCCTAATGAAAAACTGTTTTTT. The genes are TRBV2 and TRBJ1-4, with a weak D call TRBD1 (6 bases). The germline V gene encodes CDR1 SNHLY and CDR2 FYNNEI. The CDR3 is 14 amino acids. Deletions cut 7 bases from V and 3 bases from J, with 12 bases between.

The J gene is TRBJ1-2, the V gene TRBV6-1; tentative D call: TRBD1 (6 bases). Per the germline V gene, CDR1 is MNHNS and CDR2 is SASEGT. The CDR3 extends over 15 amino acids. V lost 7 bases and J lost 5, with 20 bases in between. The CDR3 sequence is CASTPPDSLGYGYTF. CDR3 sequence (DNA): TGTGCCAGCACCCCTCCGGACAGCCTCGGGTATGGCTACACCTTC.

The rearrangement joins TRBV19 to TRBJ2-1, with 8 bases identical to TRBD1. The CDR3 loop spans 15 amino acids. V trimming: 6 bases; J trimming: 3 bases; junction bases outside the gene matches: 7. The germline CDR1 and CDR2 sequences are LNHDA and SQIVND (reference sequence). In nucleotides, the CDR3 is TGTGCCAGTAGATCCGGGACAGGACGCTACAATGAGCAGTTCTTC. Encoded protein: CASRSGTGRYNEQFF.

The chain links TRBV19 to TRBJ2-7; 9 bases are a match to TRBD1. J was trimmed by 0 bases and V by 3 bases; bases with no gene match: 9. There are 17 residues in the CDR3. Germline lookup yields CDR1 LNHDA and CDR2 SQIVND (reference sequence). The CDR3 reads CASSIQAVDRGSYEQYF. The CDR3 DNA is TGTGCCAGTAGTATTCAGGCGGTGGACAGGGGCTCCTACGAGCAGTACTTC.

The rearrangement links TRBV9 to TRBJ2-5, with 7 bases fitting TRBD1. Germline loops: CDR1 SGDLS, CDR2 YYNGEE. Trimming removed 0 bases from V and 5 bases from J; junction bases left unmatched: 7. The CDR3 has 15 amino acids. The CDR3 DNA is TGTGCCAGCAGCGTAGAGGCAGGGGGAAGGGAGACCCAGTACTTC. Amino acids: CASSVEAGGRETQYF.

The genes are TRBV7-9 and TRBJ2-7; D unresolved. This CDR3 contains 15 residues. Germline loops: CDR1 SEHNR, CDR2 FQNEAQ (reference sequence). V lost 4 bases and J 3 bases, leaving 16 bases between the germline ends. The CDR3 region has the DNA TGTGCCAGCAGCTGGGGAACTGTTATGGACTACGAGCAGTACTTC. Protein sequence: CASSWGTVMDYEQYF.

This sequence joins TRBV2 and TRBJ1-2, with D uncertain. V dropped 7 bases and J dropped 6 bases, with 15 bases sitting between them. Germline V gene sequence: CDR1 SNHLY, CDR2 FYNNEI. There are 13 residues in the CDR3. CDR3 sequence: CASKYVERDGYTF. In DNA, the CDR3 is TGTGCCAGCAAGTACGTGGAAAGGGATGGCTACACCTTC.

The genes are TRBV11-2 and TRBJ2-7; D is perhaps TRBD1 (6 bases). The V end lost 4 bases, the J end lost 4 bases, and 8 bases lay between the germline ends. The length of the CDR3 is 12 residues. Germline CDR1 SGHAT, CDR2 FQNNGV. CDR3 nucleotides: TGTGCCAGCAGCTGGGACACTTACGAGCAGTACTTC. This encodes CASSWDTYEQYF.

The sample holds a few counts of this clone. CDR3 DNA: TGTGCCAGCAGCCAAGTAGGGCGGATCACCGGGGAGCTGTTTTTT. Encoded protein: CASSQVGRITGELFF. The chain carries TRBV4-2 and TRBJ2-2; D is ambiguous. There are 15 residues in the CDR3. V was clipped by 1 base and J by 4 bases, with 10 bases between them. From germline, CDR1 is LGHNA and CDR2 YNFKEQ.

The chain is built from TRBV25-1 and TRBJ2-1; TRBD2 aligns across 10 bases. With 1 base clipped from V and 9 bases from J, the junction kept 6 bases outside the gene matches. The CDR3 runs 15 residues. CDR1 and CDR2 from the germline V gene are MGHDK and SYGVNS. The CDR3 protein is CASSESSGGAREQFF. In DNA, the CDR3 is TGTGCCAGCAGTGAATCGAGCGGGGGGGCCCGTGAGCAGTTCTTC.

This chain connects TRBV19 to TRBJ1-5; D is uncertain. This CDR3 has 14 residues. The germline V gene encodes CDR1 LNHDA and CDR2 SQIVND (reference sequence). The V end lost 3 bases, the J end lost 5 bases, and 11 bases lay between the germline ends. CDR3 sequence: CASSMSRYDQPQHF. CDR3 sequence (DNA): TGTGCCAGTAGTATGTCCAGGTACGATCAGCCCCAGCATTTT.

In this sample, this clone turned up a few times. The rearrangement links TRBV20-1 to TRBJ1-2, with unresolved D. Trimming removed 2 bases from V and 7 bases from J, with 8 bases in between. The germline V gene has CDR1 DFQATT and CDR2 SNEGSKA (reference sequence). The length of the CDR3 is 11 residues. Here the CDR3 DNA reads TGCAGTGCTAGATGGGAGGGTGGCTACACCTTC. Translated: CSARWEGGYTF.

The rearrangement joins TRBV21-1 to TRBJ1-5. TRBV21-1 is annotated as a pseudogene. The CDR3 is 17 residues long. The CDR3 region is CASSLTEGLGQNQPQHF. In nucleotides, the CDR3 is TGTGCCAGCAGCCTAACGGAGGGGCTAGGCCAAAATCAGCCCCAGCATTTT.

V is TRBV21-1 and J is TRBJ2-5. TRBV21-1 is assigned pseudogene status. The length of the CDR3 is 12 residues. The CDR3 coding sequence is TGTGCCACCCAATCTGGCCAAGAGACCCAGTACTTC. It yields the protein CATQSGQETQYF.

This clone was detected a few times. V usage is TRBV4-1 and J usage is TRBJ2-3, with D possibly being TRBD2 (5 bases). The CDR3 is made up of 15 amino acids. V lost 0 bases, J lost 9 bases, and 16 bases lay in between. Germline CDR1 MGHRA, CDR2 YSYEKL. The CDR3 sequence is CASSQEAAEEGTQYF. Written as DNA, the CDR3 is TGCGCCAGCAGCCAAGAGGCGGCGGAGGAAGGCACGCAGTATTTT.

The rearrangement uses TRBV30 and TRBJ2-5, with 14 nucleotides matching TRBD2. The junction had 6 bases not matched to a gene; V was cut back by 1 base and J by 5 bases. CDR1 and CDR2 (germline): GTSNPN, SVGIG (reference sequence). The CDR3 loop spans 16 amino acids. The CDR3 spells CAWSGTSGGQGETQYF. DNA for the CDR3: TGTGCCTGGAGTGGGACTAGCGGGGGGCAGGGGGAGACCCAGTACTTC. The full variable domain, its missing parts supplied by reference TRBV30 and TRBJ2-5, is SQTIHQWPATLVQPVGSPLSLECTVEGTSNPNLYWYRQAAGRGLQLLFYSVGIGQISSEVPQNLSASRPQDRQFILSSKKLLLSDSGFYLCAWSGTSGGQGETQYFGPGTRLLVL.

V gene TRBV2 combines with J gene TRBJ1-4, with D uncertain. This CDR3 spans 14 amino acids. Deletions cut 6 bases from V and 3 bases from J, with 11 bases between. Germline V lookup: CDR1 SNHLY, CDR2 FYNNEI. This chain's CDR3 is CASSWSGSNEKLFF. Here the CDR3 DNA reads TGTGCCAGCAGCTGGTCGGGCTCTAATGAAAAACTGTTTTTT.